The present entry profiles one T cell receptor (beta chain) with its context. Its antigen is still unknown. No base-level quality is on record; no much larger clone is a single base apart. Collaborating institutions collected whole blood in K2EDTA tubes following their own protocols. For TCRbeta analysis, collaborators shipped samples in one of three forms: frozen whole blood, isolated PBMCs, or DNA extracted from either of those sample types. This sample was taken from a study of blood T cell repertoires in COVID-19 (dated by TCRdb to 2018 to 2020). About the full investigation: Samples from collaborators originated in the United States, Italy and Spain and spanned both the acute and convalescent phases of COVID-19. The dataset comprised deeply sampled blood TCRbeta repertoires from subjects exposed to, actively infected with, or recovered from COVID-19. The material from the prospective study consisted of cDNA or gDNA derived from T cells, B-cell-depleted T cells, or PBMCs. Where available, HLA class I and class II types were obtained from metadata supplied by the sample provider rather than from assay-based typing. Sample metadata almost always included a de-identified subject ID, COVID-19 status, age in years and sex. Samples came from the ongoing ImmuneRACE study (first 160 participants) plus 1,254 subjects from 6 global collaborators. A freely available public database, intended as a resource for researchers studying the immune response to SARS-CoV-2, is where the repertoires were released.

What the work shows at the level of the full study, not this receptor alone: How much clinical and demographic metadata was included differed by source and by participant, and the metadata was provided uncurated.

TCRbeta CDR3 regions were amplified from genomic DNA by means of the immunoSEQ Assay, a bias-controlled multiplex PCR. In the paper's pipeline: The number of nucleated cells in each sample was estimated from the amplification of reference gene primers within the assay. To quantify the absolute abundance of each unique TCRbeta CDR3 rearrangement, sequence reads were collapsed and filtered. For each sample, productive Simpson clonality was calculated as the square root of Simpson's diversity index across productive rearrangements. Entries here come from immuneACCESS through TCRdb and include only in-frame sequences with V and J called. Some clones fail to appear in such tables; in the studies checked, an unresolved V gene covers under half of the shortfall, and the cause of the remainder is unknown. V, J and clone size were drawn from that table, and D and trimming were deduced from the DNA. The sample includes about 110,000 clones, with 82% observed a single time. The ten most abundant clones make up 7.9% of the sample.

Sample: peripheral blood. The sequence derives from a man aged 65 to 85 with acute or convalescent COVID-19.

The CDR3 in this case is CASSSLGQGGHGELFF. The sequence in DNA is TGTGCCAGCAGCTCCTTGGGGCAGGGCGGTCACGGGGAGCTGTTTTTT. The V and J segments used are TRBV5-6 and TRBJ2-2; possibly the D gene is TRBD1, per 5 matching bases. V is clipped by 3 bases and J by 7 bases, and the sequence between their germline boundaries is 19 bases long. In the germline V gene, CDR1 corresponds to SGHDT and CDR2 to YYEEEE. The CDR3 runs 16 residues from the cysteine to the phenylalanine. Only the CDR3 DNA is retained, 48 bases long and in frame from the first base.